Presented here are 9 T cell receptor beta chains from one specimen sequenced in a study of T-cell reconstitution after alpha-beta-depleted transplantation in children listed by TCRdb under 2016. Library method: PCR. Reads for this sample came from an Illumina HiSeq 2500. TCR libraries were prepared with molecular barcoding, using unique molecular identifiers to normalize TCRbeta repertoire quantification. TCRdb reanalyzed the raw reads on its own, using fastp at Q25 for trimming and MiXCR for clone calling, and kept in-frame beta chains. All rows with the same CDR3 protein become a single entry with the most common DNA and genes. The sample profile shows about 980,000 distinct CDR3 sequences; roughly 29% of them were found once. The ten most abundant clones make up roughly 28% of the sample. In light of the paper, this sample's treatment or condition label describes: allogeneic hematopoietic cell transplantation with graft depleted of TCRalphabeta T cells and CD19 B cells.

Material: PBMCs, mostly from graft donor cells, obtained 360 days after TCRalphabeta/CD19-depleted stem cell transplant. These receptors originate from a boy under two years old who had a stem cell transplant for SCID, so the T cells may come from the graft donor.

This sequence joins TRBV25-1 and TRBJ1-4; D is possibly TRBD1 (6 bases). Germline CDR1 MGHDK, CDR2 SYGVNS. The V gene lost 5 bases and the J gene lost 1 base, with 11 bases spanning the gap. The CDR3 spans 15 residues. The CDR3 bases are TGTGCCAGCAGTCGCGTACAGGGAACTAATGAAAAACTGTTTTTT. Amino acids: CASSRVQGTNEKLFF.

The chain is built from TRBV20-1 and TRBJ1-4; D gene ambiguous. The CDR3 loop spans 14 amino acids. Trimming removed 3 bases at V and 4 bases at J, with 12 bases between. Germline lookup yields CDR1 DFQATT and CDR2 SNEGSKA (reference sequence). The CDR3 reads CSASPGKINEKLFF. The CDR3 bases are TGCAGTGCTAGTCCAGGAAAAATTAATGAAAAACTGTTTTTT.

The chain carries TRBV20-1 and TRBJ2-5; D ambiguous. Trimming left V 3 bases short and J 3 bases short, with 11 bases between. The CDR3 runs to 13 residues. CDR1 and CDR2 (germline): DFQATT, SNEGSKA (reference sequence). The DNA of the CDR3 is TGCAGTGCTAGTTATACGGAGAAAGAGACCCAGTACTTC. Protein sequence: CSASYTEKETQYF.

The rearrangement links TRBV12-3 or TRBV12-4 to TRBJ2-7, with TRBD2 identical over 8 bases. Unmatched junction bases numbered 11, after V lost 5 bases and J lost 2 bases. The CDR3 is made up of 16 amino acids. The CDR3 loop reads CASSPPPGLVPYEQYF. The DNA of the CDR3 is TGTGCCAGCAGTCCGCCCCCGGGACTAGTCCCCTACGAGCAGTACTTC.

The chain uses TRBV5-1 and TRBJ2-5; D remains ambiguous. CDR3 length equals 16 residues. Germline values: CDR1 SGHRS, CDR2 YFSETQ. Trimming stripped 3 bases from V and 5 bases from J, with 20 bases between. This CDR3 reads CASSSDLRPVGETQYF. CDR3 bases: TGCGCCAGCAGCTCCGACCTTCGACCGGTGGGGGAGACCCAGTACTTC.

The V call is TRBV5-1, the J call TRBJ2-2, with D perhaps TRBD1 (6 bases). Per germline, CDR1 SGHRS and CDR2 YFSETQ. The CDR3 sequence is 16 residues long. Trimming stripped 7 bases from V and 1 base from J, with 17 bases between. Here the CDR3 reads CASRLFETGNTGELFF. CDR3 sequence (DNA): TGCGCCAGCCGGCTTTTTGAGACAGGGAACACCGGGGAGCTGTTTTTT.

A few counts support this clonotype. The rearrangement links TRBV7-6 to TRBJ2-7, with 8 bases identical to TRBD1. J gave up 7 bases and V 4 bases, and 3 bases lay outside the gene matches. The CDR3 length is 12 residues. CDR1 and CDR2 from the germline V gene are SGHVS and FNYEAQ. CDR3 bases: TGTGCCAGCAGCTCCGGACAGGGTGAGCAGTACTTC. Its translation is CASSSGQGEQYF.

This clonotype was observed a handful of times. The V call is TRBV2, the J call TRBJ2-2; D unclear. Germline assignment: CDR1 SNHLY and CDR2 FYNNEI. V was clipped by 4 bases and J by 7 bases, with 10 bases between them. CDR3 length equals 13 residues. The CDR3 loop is CASSGEENGELFF. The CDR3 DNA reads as TGTGCCAGCAGTGGAGAGGAGAACGGGGAGCTGTTTTTT.

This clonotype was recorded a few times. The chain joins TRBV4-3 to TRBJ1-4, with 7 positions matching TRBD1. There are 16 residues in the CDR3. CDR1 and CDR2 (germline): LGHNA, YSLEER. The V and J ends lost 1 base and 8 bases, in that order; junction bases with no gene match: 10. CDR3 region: CASSQGLDRAGEKLFF. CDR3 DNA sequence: TGCGCCAGCAGCCAAGGGCTAGACAGGGCGGGGGAAAAACTGTTTTTT.